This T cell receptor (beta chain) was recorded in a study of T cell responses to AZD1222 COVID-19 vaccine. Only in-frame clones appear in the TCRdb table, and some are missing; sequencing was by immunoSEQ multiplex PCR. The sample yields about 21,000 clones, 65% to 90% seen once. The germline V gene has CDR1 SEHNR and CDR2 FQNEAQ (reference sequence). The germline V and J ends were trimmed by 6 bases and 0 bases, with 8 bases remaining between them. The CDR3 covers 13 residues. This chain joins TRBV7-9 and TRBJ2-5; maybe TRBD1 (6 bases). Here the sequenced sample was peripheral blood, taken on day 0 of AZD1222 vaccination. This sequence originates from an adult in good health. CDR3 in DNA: TGTGCCAGCAGAGGACAGAACCAAGAGACCCAGTACTTC. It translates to CASRGQNQETQYF.